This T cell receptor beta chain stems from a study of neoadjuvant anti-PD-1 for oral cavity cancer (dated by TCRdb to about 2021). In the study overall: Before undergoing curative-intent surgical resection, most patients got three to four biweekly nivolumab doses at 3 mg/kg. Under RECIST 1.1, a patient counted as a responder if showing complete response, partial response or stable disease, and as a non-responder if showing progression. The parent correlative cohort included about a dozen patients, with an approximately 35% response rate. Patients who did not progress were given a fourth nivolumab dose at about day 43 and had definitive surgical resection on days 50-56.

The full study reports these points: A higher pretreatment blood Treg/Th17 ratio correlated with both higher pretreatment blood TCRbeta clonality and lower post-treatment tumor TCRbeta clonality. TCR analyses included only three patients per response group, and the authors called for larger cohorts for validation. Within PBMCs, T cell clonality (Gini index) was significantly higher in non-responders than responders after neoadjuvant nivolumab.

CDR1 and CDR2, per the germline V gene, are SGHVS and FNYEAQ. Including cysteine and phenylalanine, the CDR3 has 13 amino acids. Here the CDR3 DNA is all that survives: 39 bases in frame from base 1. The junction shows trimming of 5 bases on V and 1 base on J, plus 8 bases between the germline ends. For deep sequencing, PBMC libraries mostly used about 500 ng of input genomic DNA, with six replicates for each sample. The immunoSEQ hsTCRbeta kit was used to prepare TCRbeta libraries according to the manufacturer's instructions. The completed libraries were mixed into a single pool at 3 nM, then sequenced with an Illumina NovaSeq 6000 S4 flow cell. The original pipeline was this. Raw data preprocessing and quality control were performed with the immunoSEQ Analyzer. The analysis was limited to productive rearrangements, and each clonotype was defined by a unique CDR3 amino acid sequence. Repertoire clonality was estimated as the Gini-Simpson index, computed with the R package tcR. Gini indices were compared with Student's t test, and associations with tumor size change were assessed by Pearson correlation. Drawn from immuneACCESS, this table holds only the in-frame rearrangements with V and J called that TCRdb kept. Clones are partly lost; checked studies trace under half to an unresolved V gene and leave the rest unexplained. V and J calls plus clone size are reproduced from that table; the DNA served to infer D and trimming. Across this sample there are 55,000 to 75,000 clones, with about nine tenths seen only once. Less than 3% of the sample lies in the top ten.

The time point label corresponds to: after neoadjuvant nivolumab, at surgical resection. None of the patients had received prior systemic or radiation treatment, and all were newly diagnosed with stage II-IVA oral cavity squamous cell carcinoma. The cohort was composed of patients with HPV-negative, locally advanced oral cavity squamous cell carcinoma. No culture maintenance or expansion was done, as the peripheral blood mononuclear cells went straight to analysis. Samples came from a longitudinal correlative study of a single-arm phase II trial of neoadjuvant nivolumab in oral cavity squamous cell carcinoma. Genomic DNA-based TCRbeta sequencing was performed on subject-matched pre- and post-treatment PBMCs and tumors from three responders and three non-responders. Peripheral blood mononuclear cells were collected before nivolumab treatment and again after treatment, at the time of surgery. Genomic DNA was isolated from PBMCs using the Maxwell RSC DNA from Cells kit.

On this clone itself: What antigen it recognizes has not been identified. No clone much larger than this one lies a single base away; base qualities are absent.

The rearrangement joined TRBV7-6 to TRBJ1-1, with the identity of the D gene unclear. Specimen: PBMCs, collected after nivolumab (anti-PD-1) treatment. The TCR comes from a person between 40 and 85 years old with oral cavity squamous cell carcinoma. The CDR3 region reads CASSPYTNTEAFF. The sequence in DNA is TGTGCCAGCAGCCCGTACACGAACACTGAAGCTTTCTTT.